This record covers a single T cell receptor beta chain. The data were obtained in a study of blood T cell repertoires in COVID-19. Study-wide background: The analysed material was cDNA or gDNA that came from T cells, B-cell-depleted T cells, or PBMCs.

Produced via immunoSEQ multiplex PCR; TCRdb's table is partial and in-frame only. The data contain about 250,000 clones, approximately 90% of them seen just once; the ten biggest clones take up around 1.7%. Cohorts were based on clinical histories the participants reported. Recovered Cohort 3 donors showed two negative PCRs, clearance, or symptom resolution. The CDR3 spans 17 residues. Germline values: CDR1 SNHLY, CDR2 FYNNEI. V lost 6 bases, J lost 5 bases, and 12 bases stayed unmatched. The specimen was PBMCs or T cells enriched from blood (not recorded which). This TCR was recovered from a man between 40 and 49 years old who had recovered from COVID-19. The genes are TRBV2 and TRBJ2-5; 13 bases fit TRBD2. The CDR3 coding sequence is TGTGCCAGCAGGCCGGGACTAGCGGGATGGGTGTCGGAGACCCAGTACTTC. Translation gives CASRPGLAGWVSETQYF.